This T cell receptor (beta chain) was sequenced for a study of CD8+CD57+ T cells in acquired aplastic anemia (dated by TCRdb to 2016 to 2019). Regarding the study in general: DNA extracted from sorted CD4+ and CD8+ cells had a mean of about 3.2 ug, with a range of about 0.18 to 27.4 ug. An average of around 9.8 million reads for CD4+ cells and approximately 11 million reads for CD8+ cells was obtained from healthy donor samples.

Broader findings and caveats from the paper: Patients and healthy controls showed no significant difference in CD8+ Simpson's diversity (P=0.060). Although under 35 CD8+ CDR3 sequences were shared by patients and controls, these sequences appeared highly expressed in patients and within the immunodominant clones of patients.

This clonotype was found many times. Its antigen is still unknown. Per-nucleotide qualities are absent, and no much larger clonotype sits a single base away. TCR repertoires of sorted CD4+ and CD8+ blood T cells from severe aplastic anemia patients and healthy subjects were deep-sequenced in the study. Ficoll-Paque density gradient centrifugation was used to isolate peripheral blood mononuclear cells. CD4+ and CD8+ T cells were sorted by FACS or magnetic beads before DNA extraction. From its cysteine to its phenylalanine, the CDR3 spans 15 amino acids. The kept DNA is CDR3 alone, 45 bases in frame from the first base. V is shortened by 5 bases, J by 4 bases, and the region joining them spans 15 bases. CDR1 and CDR2 are read off the germline V gene as ENHRY and SYGVKD. Genomic DNA was used as template for profiling of TCR beta VDJ combinations and CDR3 sequences. An Illumina HiSeq 2000 was used for TCR repertoire sequencing. As for how the authors treated the data: TRBV/TRBJ rearrangement plots, CDR3 size and DJ length profiles, and Simpson's diversity index were used to evaluate the repertoires. The immunodominant clone was defined as the most abundant DNA sequence in deep sequencing data. CDR3 amino acid sequences were checked for sharing across subjects and were also compared against the VDJdb database and published repertoires. Through fastp at Q25 and MiXCR, TCRdb rebuilt clones from the public reads, retaining in-frame beta chains. Each CDR3 protein gets just one entry, which takes the most common genes and DNA from the rows behind it. The V and J calls, along with clone size, are taken from TCRdb and not from the paper's own processing. The sample yields tens of thousands of distinct CDR3 sequences; roughly half were counted once. Of the sample, approximately 70% is held by the ten largest clones.

The sequenced sample consisted of sorted CD4+, CD8+, or CD8+CD57+ T cells (not recorded which) from PBMCs. The V gene is TRBV10-3 and the J gene is TRBJ2-1; possibly the D gene is TRBD2, per 5 matching bases. This TCR was recovered from a human donor in good health, serving as a control. In nucleotide form, the sequence is TGTGCCATCAGTAGTCCTTCCGGGGTTTACAATGAGCAGTTCTTC. Its coded protein is CAISSPSGVYNEQFF.